This T cell receptor beta chain was sequenced in a study of T cell repertoires in cytomegalovirus infection. Study in general: Public TCR beta signatures indicated both CMV infection and matching HLA type.

In TCRdb, the reads were re-called with MiXCR into one record per CDR3 protein. The data hold 200,000 to 300,000 distinct CDR3 sequences, with around 9% observed a single time. The V gene's germline CDR1 is LGHNA and CDR2 YSLEER. V was cut by 2 bases and J by 9 bases, with 11 bases left in between. This CDR3 comprises 13 residues. The sequence came from a human donor in good health (CMV status not recorded). Some clones in this sample may be carry-over from other donors' samples. What was sequenced was PBMCs. This chain links TRBV4-3 with TRBJ2-1; D may correspond to TRBD1 or TRBD2 (5 bases each). CDR3 loop: CASSQKPGSEQFF. Here the CDR3 DNA reads TGCGCCAGCAGCCAAAAGCCAGGGAGTGAGCAGTTCTTC.